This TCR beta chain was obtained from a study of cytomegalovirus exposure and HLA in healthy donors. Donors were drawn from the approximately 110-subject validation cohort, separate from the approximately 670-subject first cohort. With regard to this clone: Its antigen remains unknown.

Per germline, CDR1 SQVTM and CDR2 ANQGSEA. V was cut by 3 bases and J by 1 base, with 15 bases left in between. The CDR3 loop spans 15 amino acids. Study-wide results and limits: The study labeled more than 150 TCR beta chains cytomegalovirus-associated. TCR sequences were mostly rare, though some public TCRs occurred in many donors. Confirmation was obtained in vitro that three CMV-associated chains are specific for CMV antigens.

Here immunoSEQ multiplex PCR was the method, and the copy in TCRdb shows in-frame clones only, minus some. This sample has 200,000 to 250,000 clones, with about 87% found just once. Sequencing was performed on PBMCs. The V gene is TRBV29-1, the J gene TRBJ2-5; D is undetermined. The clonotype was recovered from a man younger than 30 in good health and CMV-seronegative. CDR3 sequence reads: CSVEWPSETQETQYF. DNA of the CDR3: TGCAGCGTTGAGTGGCCCTCGGAGACCCAAGAGACCCAGTACTTC.